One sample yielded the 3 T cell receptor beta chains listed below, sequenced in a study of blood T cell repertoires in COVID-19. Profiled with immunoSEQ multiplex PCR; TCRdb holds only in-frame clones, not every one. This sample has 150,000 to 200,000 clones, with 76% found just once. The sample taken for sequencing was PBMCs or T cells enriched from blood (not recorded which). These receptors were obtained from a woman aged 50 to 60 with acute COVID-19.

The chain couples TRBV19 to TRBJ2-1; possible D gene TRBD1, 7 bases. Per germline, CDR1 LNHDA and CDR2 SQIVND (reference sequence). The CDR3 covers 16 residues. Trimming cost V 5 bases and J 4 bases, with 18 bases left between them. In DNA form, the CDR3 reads TGTGCCAGTAGTCCACAACGGGGGACAGCTTACAATGAGCAGTTCTTC. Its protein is CASSPQRGTAYNEQFF. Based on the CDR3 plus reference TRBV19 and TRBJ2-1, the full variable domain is DGGITQSPKYLFRKEGQNVTLSCEQNLNHDAMYWYRQDPGQGLRLIYYSQIVNDFQKGDIAEGYSVSREKKESFPLTVTSAQKNPTAFYLCASSPQRGTAYNEQFFGPGTRLTVL.

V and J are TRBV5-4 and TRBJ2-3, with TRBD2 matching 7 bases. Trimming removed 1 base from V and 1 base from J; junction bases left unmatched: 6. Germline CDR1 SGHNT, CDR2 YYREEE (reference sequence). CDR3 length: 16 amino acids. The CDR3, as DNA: TGTGCCAGCAGCTTGATATCTAGCGGCGGCACAGATACGCAGTATTTT. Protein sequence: CASSLISSGGTDTQYF.

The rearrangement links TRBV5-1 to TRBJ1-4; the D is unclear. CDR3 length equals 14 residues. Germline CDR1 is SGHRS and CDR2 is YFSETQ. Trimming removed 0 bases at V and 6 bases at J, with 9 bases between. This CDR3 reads CASSLAGSDEKLFF. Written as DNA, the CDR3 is TGCGCCAGCAGCTTGGCCGGGTCGGATGAAAAACTGTTTTTT.